Presented here are 23 T cell receptor beta chains from one specimen sequenced in a study of blood T cell repertoires in COVID-19. Some clones are missing from TCRdb's copy, which holds only in-frame ones; the method was immunoSEQ multiplex PCR. The sample records 150,000 to 180,000 clones, about 88% being singletons. The sample taken for sequencing was peripheral blood. These receptors were taken from a woman aged 70-85 years with acute or convalescent COVID-19.

The chain uses TRBV6-2 or TRBV6-3 and TRBJ1-5; weak D call: TRBD1 (5 bases). Trimming pared 4 bases from V and 4 bases from J, leaving 17 bases between. CDR3 length: 16 residues. Germline CDR1 and CDR2: MNHEY and SVGEGT. CDR3 DNA sequence: TGTGCCAGCAGTTTTTCTTCTGGGGCTAGGAATCAGCCCCAGCATTTT. Protein: CASSFSSGARNQPQHF.

The V call is TRBV5-4, the J call TRBJ1-1; D may be TRBD1 (6 bases). Germline CDR1 is SGHNT and CDR2 is YYREEE (reference sequence). V lost 3 bases to trimming and J lost 1 base, with 13 bases between them. The CDR3 sequence is 15 residues long. The CDR3 protein is CASSYYDRTNTEAFF. As DNA, the CDR3 is TGTGCCAGCAGCTATTACGACAGGACGAACACTGAAGCTTTCTTT.

The chain uses TRBV6-5 and TRBJ1-6; 7 nucleotides align to TRBD1. The junction had 11 bases not matched to a gene; V was cut back by 7 bases and J by 8 bases. There are 15 residues in the CDR3. Germline loops: CDR1 MNHEY, CDR2 SVGAGI. CDR3 sequence: CASKREQGVYSPLHF. CDR3 coding DNA: TGTGCCAGCAAGAGGGAGCAGGGGGTCTATTCACCCCTCCACTTT.

CDR3 sequence (DNA): TGCGCCAGCAGCCAAGAACTGGACAGGGGTTTTGTCACTGAAGCTTTCTTT. Its translation is CASSQELDRGFVTEAFF. The chain joins TRBV4-1 to TRBJ1-1; TRBD1 matches 9 bases. Germline lookup yields CDR1 MGHRA and CDR2 YSYEKL. V dropped 0 bases and J dropped 4; count of bases not matched to a gene: 9. CDR3 length: 17 residues.

J is TRBJ2-1 and V is TRBV6-5, with 7 bases aligning to TRBD2. CDR1 MNHEY and CDR2 SVGAGI come from the germline V gene. The length of the CDR3 is 13 residues. After removal of 7 bases from V and 7 bases from J, the junction contained 7 bases not matched to a gene. The CDR3 here is CASTGLGTNEQFF. CDR3 coding DNA: TGTGCCAGCACCGGACTAGGCACGAATGAGCAGTTCTTC.

V and J are TRBV13 and TRBJ2-3; TRBD1 matches at 9 bases. The junction had 3 bases not matched to a gene; V was cut back by 5 bases and J by 9 bases. This CDR3 is built from 12 residues. The germline CDR1 and CDR2 sequences are PRHDT and FYEKMQ (reference sequence). The CDR3 reads CASSHGQGTQYF. The CDR3 DNA reads TGTGCCAGCAGCCATGGACAGGGGACGCAGTATTTT.

This clone was counted a few times. The rearrangement links TRBV11-2 to TRBJ1-4; D remains unclear. V shed 1 base and J shed 6 bases, with 9 bases lying between them. The CDR3 is made up of 14 amino acids. CDR1 and CDR2 (germline): SGHAT, FQNNGV. CDR3 in DNA: TGTGCCAGCAGCTTAGGTCGGTTAGATGAAAAACTGTTTTTT. Translating it yields CASSLGRLDEKLFF. Filled out from reference TRBV11-2 and TRBJ1-4, the complete variable domain reads EAGVAQSPRYKIIEKRQSVAFWCNPISGHATLYWYQQILGQGPKLLIQFQNNGVVDDSQLPKDRFSAERLKGVDSTLKIQPAKLEDSAVYLCASSLGRLDEKLFFGSGTQLSVL.

This clone was seen only a few times. The J gene is TRBJ1-4, the V gene TRBV6-5; possibly TRBD1 for D (5 bases). Germline CDR1 MNHEY, CDR2 SVGAGI. Trimming cost V 4 bases and J 2 bases, with 11 bases left between them. This CDR3 has 15 residues. The CDR3 nucleotides read TGTGCCAGCAGTTTCAGGGAATCGACTAATGAAAAACTGTTTTTT. It translates to CASSFRESTNEKLFF.

The chain carries TRBV10-3 and TRBJ2-1; 8 bases align to TRBD2. J was trimmed by 3 bases and V by 7 bases; bases with no gene match: 5. Germline-derived CDR1 and CDR2 are ENHRY and SYGVKD. The CDR3 loop spans 14 amino acids. The CDR3 region has the DNA TGTGCCATCATGCGGGGGGAGGACTACAATGAGCAGTTCTTC. Protein product: CAIMRGEDYNEQFF.

The V gene is TRBV2, the J gene TRBJ2-7; weak D call: TRBD1 (6 bases). The CDR3 runs 12 residues. Germline V lookup: CDR1 SNHLY, CDR2 FYNNEI. V lost 8 bases, J lost 5 bases, and 13 bases lay in between. Here the CDR3 reads CASLRTAHEQYF. The CDR3, as DNA: TGTGCCAGCCTAAGGACAGCCCACGAGCAGTACTTC.

This chain joins TRBV5-6 and TRBJ1-1; D ambiguous. V was pared by 4 bases and J by 2 bases, with 9 bases between. Germline V gene lookup returns CDR1 SGHDT and CDR2 YYEEEE. CDR3 length: 13 residues. This chain's CDR3 is CASSPLVNTEAFF. The CDR3 DNA reads as TGTGCCAGCAGCCCTCTTGTAAACACTGAAGCTTTCTTT.

This clone is a singleton in its sample. The chain links TRBV7-3 to TRBJ2-2; weak D call: TRBD2 (6 bases). Germline V gene lookup returns CDR1 SGHTA and CDR2 FQGTGA. Trimming pared 5 bases from V and 6 bases from J, leaving 19 bases between. The CDR3 is 16 amino acids. Here the CDR3 reads CASSLVGGAVAGELFF. In DNA, the CDR3 is TGTGCCAGCAGCCTAGTAGGAGGGGCGGTGGCCGGGGAGCTGTTTTTT.

This clone was seen a handful of times. This chain uses TRBV10-1 with TRBJ2-2, with 8 bases identical to TRBD1. V was pared by 6 bases and J by 0 bases, with 0 bases of the junction left unmatched. The length of the CDR3 is 14 residues. Germline V lookup: CDR1 WNHNN, CDR2 SYGVQD (reference sequence). CDR3 protein: CASRDRANTGELFF. The CDR3 DNA is TGCGCCAGCAGGGACAGGGCGAACACCGGGGAGCTGTTTTTT.

This clone has just one count. V and J are TRBV28 and TRBJ1-1; the match to TRBD1 covers 8 bases. Germline trimming cut 5 bases from V and 6 bases from J; bases unmatched to any gene: 14. The CDR3 is 16 residues long. Germline V gene sequence: CDR1 MDHEN, CDR2 SYDVKM. This chain's CDR3 is CASSLHLLTGGPEAFF. The DNA for the CDR3 is TGTGCCAGCAGTCTCCACCTACTTACAGGGGGGCCTGAAGCTTTCTTT.

The chain combines TRBV7-3 with TRBJ1-2; D call uncertain. V lost 2 bases and J 7 bases, leaving 11 bases between the germline ends. Germline V gene sequence: CDR1 SGHTA, CDR2 FQGTGA. The CDR3 contains 13 residues. The CDR3 spells CASSLPGLVGYTF. CDR3 DNA: TGTGCCAGCAGCTTACCCGGGTTGGTTGGCTACACCTTC.

The rearrangement joins TRBV6-6 to TRBJ2-3; the D gene is possibly TRBD2 (6 bases). Trimming removed 3 bases from V and 4 bases from J, with 17 bases in between. Germline CDR1 is MNHNY and CDR2 is SVGAGI (reference sequence). This CDR3 has 16 residues. DNA of the CDR3: TGTGCCAGCAGTTATCGCCCCGGCGGGGTTGCAGATACGCAGTATTTT. Translation: CASSYRPGGVADTQYF.

This clone was seen a few times. The V gene is TRBV4-1, the J gene TRBJ2-5; 11 nucleotides match TRBD1. The CDR3 has 15 residues. CDR1 and CDR2 from the germline V gene are MGHRA and YSYEKL. V dropped 4 bases and J dropped 5; count of bases not matched to a gene: 6. Here the CDR3 DNA reads TGCGCCAGCAGCCCGGACAGGGGGCTGTTGGAGACCCAGTACTTC. It translates to CASSPDRGLLETQYF.

The chain links TRBV6-2 or TRBV6-3 to TRBJ1-5; 9 bases line up with TRBD1. The J segment lost 1 base and the V segment lost 1 base, leaving 2 bases of the junction unmatched. The CDR3 is made up of 16 amino acids. Germline V lookup: CDR1 MNHEY, CDR2 SVGEGT. CDR3 coding DNA: TGTGCCAGCAGTTACTACGGACAGGGGAGCAATCAGCCCCAGCATTTT. Encoded protein: CASSYYGQGSNQPQHF.

DNA for the CDR3: TGTGCCAGCGGAAGGGGGCGTCGGGGTGGCTACACCTTC. Its translation: CASGRGRRGGYTF. This sequence joins TRBV6-5 and TRBJ1-2; TRBD1 matches 7 bases. The length of the CDR3 is 13 residues. After removal of 8 bases from V and 7 bases from J, the junction contained 10 bases not matched to a gene. CDR1 MNHEY and CDR2 SVGAGI come from the germline V gene.

The chain couples TRBV9 to TRBJ2-2; possibly TRBD1 for D (5 bases). Trimming took 4 bases from V and 5 from J, leaving 12 bases between them. The CDR3 runs to 14 residues. The germline V gene encodes CDR1 SGDLS and CDR2 YYNGEE. CDR3 in amino acids: CASSQSRVTGELFF. CDR3 nucleotide sequence: TGTGCCAGCAGCCAAAGCAGGGTTACCGGGGAGCTGTTTTTT. Variable domain in full (rest from reference TRBV9 and TRBJ2-2): DSGVTQTPKHLITATGQRVTLRCSPRSGDLSVYWYQQSLDQGLQFLIQYYNGEERAKGNILERFSAQQFPDLHSELNLSSLELGDSALYFCASSQSRVTGELFFGEGSRLTVL.

The chain links TRBV6-5 to TRBJ1-2; the D gene is possibly TRBD1 (6 bases). CDR3 length: 12 amino acids. Trimming stripped 4 bases from V and 8 bases from J, with 11 bases between. CDR1 and CDR2 (germline): MNHEY, SVGAGI. In DNA form, the CDR3 reads TGTGCCAGCAGTTCGGGGGGCCAAGGCTACACCTTC. Its translation: CASSSGGQGYTF.

This chain links TRBV19 with TRBJ1-5, with 7 bases identical to TRBD1. After removal of 6 bases from V and 4 bases from J, the junction contained 6 bases not matched to a gene. Per germline, CDR1 LNHDA and CDR2 SQIVND (reference sequence). The CDR3 totals 14 residues. The CDR3 DNA follows: TGTGCCAGTAGGTTACACAGGGGAAATCAGCCCCAGCATTTT. It translates to CASRLHRGNQPQHF.

The CDR3 here is CASSPPRTGTGNTEAFF. DNA of the CDR3: TGTGCCAGCAGTCCCCCTCGTACCGGGACAGGGAACACTGAAGCTTTCTTT. The chain links TRBV6-6 to TRBJ1-1, with 8 bases identical to TRBD1. The CDR3 runs to 17 residues. The V gene end was trimmed by 5 bases and the J gene end by 1 base; junction bases not matched to a gene: 12. Germline V lookup: CDR1 MNHNY, CDR2 SVGAGI (reference sequence).